Listed here is a single TCR beta chain. The data derive from a study of CD8 T cells in Susac syndrome. Study-level information: Among sequenced Susac syndrome patients, more than five had active disease and roughly eight were in remission.

Reverse transcription of roughly 0.5 to 1 ug RNA used random hexamers. Across 54 Vbeta and 13 Jbeta, TCR beta CDR3 was amplified with immunoSEQ multiplex PCR. One entry per CDR3 protein results from TCRdb running MiXCR on the immunoSEQ multiplex PCR reads. The table lists 150,000 to 200,000 distinct CDR3 sequences, 90% to 95% of them singletons, with around 0.085% in the top ten. TEMRA cells were FACS-enriched, unlike CD8+ and CD4+ T cells, which were negatively isolated. The sequence was collected from a human donor with Susac syndrome. Material for sequencing was CD4+ T cells from PBMCs.

The DNA of the CDR3 is TGTGCCAGCAGTGGGATACTGGTAGCGGGAGGTTTCGATGAGCAGTTCTTC. Its translation: CASSGILVAGGFDEQFF. The V gene is TRBV2, the J gene TRBJ2-1, with 10 bases aligning to TRBD2. The J segment lost 8 bases and the V segment lost 4 bases, leaving 14 bases of the junction unmatched. Germline assignment: CDR1 SNHLY and CDR2 FYNNEI. The CDR3 runs to 17 residues.